This entry concerns a single TCR beta chain. Its target is unknown. Reverse transcribed after extraction, RNA yielded cDNA as the sequencing template. Only in-frame clones appear in the TCRdb table, and some are missing; sequencing was by immunoSEQ multiplex PCR. The table includes approximately 140,000 clones, 80% to 90% detected once. The junction had 4 bases not matched to a gene; V was cut back by 2 bases and J by 7 bases. CDR1 is LNHNV and CDR2 is YYDKDF in the germline V gene (reference sequence). The CDR3 is made up of 14 amino acids. This sample's treatment: oral pan-JAK inhibitor, 5-10 mg twice daily. Individuals with alopecia areata gave both lesional scalp punch biopsies and peripheral blood for collection. This sample is drawn from a study of CD8+ T cells in alopecia areata. Findings and caveats of the study: Sequencing of scalp samples also captures resident alphabeta T cells of normal skin. Having one nonresponder leaves uncertain how baseline CD8+ expansion relates to response. Many expanded lesional clones persisted in scalp and blood during tofacitinib treatment.

The V gene is TRBV15, the J gene TRBJ2-1; 8 bases align to TRBD1. This TCR was recovered from a human donor with alopecia areata. The source material was CD8+ T cells sorted from blood, sampled at week 4, from a patient treated with tofacitinib. Here the CDR3 DNA reads TGTGCCACCAGCAGACAGGGGGCGGGGAATGAGCAGTTCTTC. Translating it yields CATSRQGAGNEQFF.